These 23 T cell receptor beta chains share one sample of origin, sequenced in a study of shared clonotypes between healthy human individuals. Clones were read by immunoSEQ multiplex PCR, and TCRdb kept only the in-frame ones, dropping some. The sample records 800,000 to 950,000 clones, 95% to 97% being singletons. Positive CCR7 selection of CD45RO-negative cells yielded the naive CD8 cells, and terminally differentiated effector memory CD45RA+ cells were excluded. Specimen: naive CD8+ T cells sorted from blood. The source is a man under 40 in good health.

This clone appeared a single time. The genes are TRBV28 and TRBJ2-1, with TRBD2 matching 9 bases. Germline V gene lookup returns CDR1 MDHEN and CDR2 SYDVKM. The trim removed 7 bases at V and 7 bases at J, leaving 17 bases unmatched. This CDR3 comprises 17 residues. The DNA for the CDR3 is TGTGCCAGCATCAAGGGGGTAGCTAGCGGGAAAAGGAATGAGCAGTTCTTC. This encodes CASIKGVASGKRNEQFF.

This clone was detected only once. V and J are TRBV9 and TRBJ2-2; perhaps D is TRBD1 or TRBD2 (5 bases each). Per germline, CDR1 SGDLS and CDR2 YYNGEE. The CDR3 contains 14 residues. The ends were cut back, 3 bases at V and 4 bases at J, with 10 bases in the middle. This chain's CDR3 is CASSGGTVTGELFF. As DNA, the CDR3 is TGTGCCAGCAGCGGAGGGACGGTCACCGGGGAGCTGTTTTTT.

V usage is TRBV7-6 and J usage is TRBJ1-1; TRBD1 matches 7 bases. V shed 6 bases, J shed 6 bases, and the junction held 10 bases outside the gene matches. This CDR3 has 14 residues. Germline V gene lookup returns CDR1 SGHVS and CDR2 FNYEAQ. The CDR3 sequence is CASRRAGGKAEAFF. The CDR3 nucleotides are TGTGCCAGCAGGAGGGCAGGGGGGAAGGCTGAAGCTTTCTTT.

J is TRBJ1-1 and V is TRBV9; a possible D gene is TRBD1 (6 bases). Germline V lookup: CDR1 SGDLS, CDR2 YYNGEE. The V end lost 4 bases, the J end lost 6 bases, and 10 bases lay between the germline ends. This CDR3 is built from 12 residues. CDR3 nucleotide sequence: TGTGCCAGCAGCCCACGGACAGCTGAAGCTTTCTTT. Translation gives CASSPRTAEAFF.

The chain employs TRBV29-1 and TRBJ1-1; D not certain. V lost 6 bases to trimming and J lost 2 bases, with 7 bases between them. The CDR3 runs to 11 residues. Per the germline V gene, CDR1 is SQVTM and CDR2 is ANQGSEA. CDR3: CSVKSNTEAFF. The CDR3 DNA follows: TGCAGCGTGAAATCTAACACTGAAGCTTTCTTT.

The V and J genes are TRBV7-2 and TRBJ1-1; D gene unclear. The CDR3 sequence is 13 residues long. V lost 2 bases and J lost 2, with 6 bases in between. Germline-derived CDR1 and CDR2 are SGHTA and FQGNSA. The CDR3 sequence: CASSLLTNTEAFF. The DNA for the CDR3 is TGTGCCAGCAGCTTACTCACCAACACTGAAGCTTTCTTT. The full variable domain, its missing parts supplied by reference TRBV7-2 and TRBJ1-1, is GAGVSQSPSNKVTEKGKDVELRCDPISGHTALYWYRQSLGQGLEFLIYFQGNSAPDKSGLPSDRFSAERTGGSVSTLTIQRTQQEDSAVYLCASSLLTNTEAFFGQGTRLTVV.

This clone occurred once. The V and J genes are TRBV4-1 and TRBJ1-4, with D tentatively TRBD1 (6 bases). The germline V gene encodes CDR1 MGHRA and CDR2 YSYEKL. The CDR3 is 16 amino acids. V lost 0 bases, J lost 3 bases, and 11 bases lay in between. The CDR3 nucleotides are TGCGCCAGCAGCCAAGAAGGGAGGGGGGCTAATGAAAAACTGTTTTTT. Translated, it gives CASSQEGRGANEKLFF.

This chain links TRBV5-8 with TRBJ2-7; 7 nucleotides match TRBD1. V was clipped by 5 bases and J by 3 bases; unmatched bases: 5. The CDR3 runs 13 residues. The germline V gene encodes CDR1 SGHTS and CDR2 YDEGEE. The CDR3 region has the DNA TGTGCCAGCAGGACGGGACAGCTCTACGAGCAGTACTTC. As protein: CASRTGQLYEQYF.

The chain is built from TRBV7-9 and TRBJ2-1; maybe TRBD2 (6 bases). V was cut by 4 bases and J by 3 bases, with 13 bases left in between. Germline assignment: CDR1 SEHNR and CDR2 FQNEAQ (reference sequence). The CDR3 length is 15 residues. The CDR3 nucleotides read TGTGCCAGCAGCTACTCTAGCGACGTCTACAATGAGCAGTTCTTC. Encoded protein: CASSYSSDVYNEQFF.

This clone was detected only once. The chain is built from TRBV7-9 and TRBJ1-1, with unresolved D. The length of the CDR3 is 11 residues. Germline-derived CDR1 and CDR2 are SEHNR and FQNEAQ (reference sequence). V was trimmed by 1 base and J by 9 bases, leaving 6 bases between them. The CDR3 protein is CASSLGSKAFF. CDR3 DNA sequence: TGTGCCAGCAGCTTAGGTTCGAAAGCTTTCTTT.

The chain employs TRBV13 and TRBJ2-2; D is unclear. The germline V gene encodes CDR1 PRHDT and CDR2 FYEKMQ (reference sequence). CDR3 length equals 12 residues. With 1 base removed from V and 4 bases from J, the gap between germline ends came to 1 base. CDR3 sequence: CASSLATGELFF. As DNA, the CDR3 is TGTGCCAGCAGCTTAGCCACCGGGGAGCTGTTTTTT.

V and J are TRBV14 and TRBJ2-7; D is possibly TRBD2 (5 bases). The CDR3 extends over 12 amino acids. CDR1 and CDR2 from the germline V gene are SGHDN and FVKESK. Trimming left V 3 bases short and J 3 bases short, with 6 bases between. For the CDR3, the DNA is TGTGCCAGCAGCCAGGCGGGCTACGAGCAGTACTTC. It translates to CASSQAGYEQYF.

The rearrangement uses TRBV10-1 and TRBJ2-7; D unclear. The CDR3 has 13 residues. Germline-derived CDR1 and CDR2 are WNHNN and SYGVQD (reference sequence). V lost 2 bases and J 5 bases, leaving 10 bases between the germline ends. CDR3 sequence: CASSENRVHEQYF. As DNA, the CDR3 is TGCGCCAGCAGTGAGAACCGGGTTCACGAGCAGTACTTC.

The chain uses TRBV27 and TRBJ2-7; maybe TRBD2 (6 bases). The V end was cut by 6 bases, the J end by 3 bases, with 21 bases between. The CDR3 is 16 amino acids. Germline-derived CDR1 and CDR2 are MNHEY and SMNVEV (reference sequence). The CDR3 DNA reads TGTGCCAGCAGCCCGTTCGAGGCGGGGTCATACTACGAGCAGTACTTC. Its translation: CASSPFEAGSYYEQYF.

CDR3 nucleotide sequence: TGCGCCAGCAGCTTGGCGCAGGGTGGGTTGTCCGAGCAGTACTTC. It specifies CASSLAQGGLSEQYF. The V call is TRBV5-1, the J call TRBJ2-7, with D perhaps matching TRBD1 (5 bases). V lost 0 bases, J lost 6 bases, and 16 bases lay in between. Germline V gene sequence: CDR1 SGHRS, CDR2 YFSETQ. The CDR3 is made up of 15 amino acids.

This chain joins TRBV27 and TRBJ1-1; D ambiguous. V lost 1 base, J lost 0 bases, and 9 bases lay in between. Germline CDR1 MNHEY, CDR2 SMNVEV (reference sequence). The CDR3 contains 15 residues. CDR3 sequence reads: CASSLFGQMNTEAFF. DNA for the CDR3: TGTGCCAGCAGTTTATTCGGCCAGATGAACACTGAAGCTTTCTTT.

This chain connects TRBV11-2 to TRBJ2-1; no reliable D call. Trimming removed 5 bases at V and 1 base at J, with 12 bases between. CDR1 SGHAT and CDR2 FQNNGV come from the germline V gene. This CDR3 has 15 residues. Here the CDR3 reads CASSLTAVSYNEQFF. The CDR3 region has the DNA TGTGCCAGCAGCCTGACTGCCGTTTCCTACAATGAGCAGTTCTTC.

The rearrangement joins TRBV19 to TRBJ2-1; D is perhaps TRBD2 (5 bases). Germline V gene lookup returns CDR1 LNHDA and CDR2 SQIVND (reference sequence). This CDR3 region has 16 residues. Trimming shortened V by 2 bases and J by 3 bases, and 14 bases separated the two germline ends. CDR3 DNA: TGTGCCAGTAGTATACGGAGGACCCTACTCTACAATGAGCAGTTCTTC. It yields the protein CASSIRRTLLYNEQFF.

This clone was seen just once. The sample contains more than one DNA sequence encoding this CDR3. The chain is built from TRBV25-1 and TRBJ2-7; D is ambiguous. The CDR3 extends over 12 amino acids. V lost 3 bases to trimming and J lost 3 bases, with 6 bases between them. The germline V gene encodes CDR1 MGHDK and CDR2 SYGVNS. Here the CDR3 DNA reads TGTGCCAGCAGTGACGGTAGCTACGAGCAGTACTTC. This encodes CASSDGSYEQYF.

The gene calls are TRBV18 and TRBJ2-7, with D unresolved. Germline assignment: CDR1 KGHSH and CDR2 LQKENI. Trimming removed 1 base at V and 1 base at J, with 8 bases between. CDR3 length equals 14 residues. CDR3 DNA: TGTGCCAGCTCACCACTCGCCGTGTCCTACGAGCAGTACTTC. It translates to CASSPLAVSYEQYF.

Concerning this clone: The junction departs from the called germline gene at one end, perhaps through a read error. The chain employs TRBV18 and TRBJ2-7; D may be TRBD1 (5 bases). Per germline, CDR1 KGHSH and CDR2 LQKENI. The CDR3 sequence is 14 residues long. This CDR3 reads CASSPRSRKQGKGF. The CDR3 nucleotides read TGTGCCAGCTCACCAAGAAGTCGAAAGCAGGGCAAAGGGTTC. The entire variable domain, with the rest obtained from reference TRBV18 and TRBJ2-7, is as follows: NAGVMQNPRHLVRRRGQEARLRCSPMKGHSHVYWYRQLPEEGLKFMVYLQKENIIDESGMPKERFSAEFPKEGPSILRIQQVVRGDSAAYFCASSPRSRKQGKGFGPGTRLTVT.

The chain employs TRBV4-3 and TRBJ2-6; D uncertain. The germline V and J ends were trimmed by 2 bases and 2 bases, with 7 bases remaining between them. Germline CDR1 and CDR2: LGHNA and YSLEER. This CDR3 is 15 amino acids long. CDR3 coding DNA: TGCGCCAGCAGCCAATCACCCCCTGGGGCCAACGTCCTGACTTTC. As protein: CASSQSPPGANVLTF.

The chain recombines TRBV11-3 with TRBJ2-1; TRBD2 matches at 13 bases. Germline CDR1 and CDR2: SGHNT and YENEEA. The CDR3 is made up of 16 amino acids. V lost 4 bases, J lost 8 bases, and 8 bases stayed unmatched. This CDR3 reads CASSSWTSGSPHEQFF. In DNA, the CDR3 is TGTGCCAGCAGCTCCTGGACTAGCGGGAGCCCCCATGAGCAGTTCTTC.